This T cell receptor (beta chain) was documented in a study of preoperative IRX-2 immunotherapy in early breast cancer. The CDR3 has 12 amino acids. The V gene's germline CDR1 is GTSNPN and CDR2 SVGIG (reference sequence). V lost 0 bases and J lost 6, with 8 bases in between. Documented treatment: preoperative locoregional IRX-2 cytokine immunotherapy. Preoperative locoregional IRX-2 cytokine immunotherapy was tested in the phase Ib source study. The method was immunoSEQ multiplex PCR; TCRdb's version includes in-frame clones alone and lacks a portion of them. The sample carries 25,000 to 35,000 clones, 82% recorded once.

This sequence originates from a human donor with breast cancer. Sampling was conducted from a patient treated with IRX-2 immunotherapy. This chain uses TRBV30 with TRBJ1-1; the D is unclear. The CDR3 sequence is CAWSVMSAEAFF. The DNA of the CDR3 is TGTGCCTGGAGTGTCATGAGCGCTGAAGCTTTCTTT.